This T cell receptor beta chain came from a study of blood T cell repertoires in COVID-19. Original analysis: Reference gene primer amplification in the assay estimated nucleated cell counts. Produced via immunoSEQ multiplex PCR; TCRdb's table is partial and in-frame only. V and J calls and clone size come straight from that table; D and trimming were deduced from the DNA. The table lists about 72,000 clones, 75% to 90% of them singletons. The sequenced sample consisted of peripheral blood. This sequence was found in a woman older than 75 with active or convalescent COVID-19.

CDR3: CASSQVYRGLNSPLHF. The DNA for the CDR3 is TGCGCCAGCAGCCAAGTTTACAGGGGGCTAAATTCACCCCTCCACTTT. The genes are TRBV4-3 and TRBJ1-6, with 9 bases fitting TRBD1. J lost 7 bases, V lost 1 base, and 5 bases had no gene match. Germline V gives CDR1 LGHNA, CDR2 YSLEER. The CDR3 covers 16 residues.